A single T cell receptor (beta chain) is shown here with its context. This clonotype was counted many times. Its antigen target is currently unknown. No base qualities exist here, and no much larger clone lies one base off it. Reading the label with the study, this specimen's time point is: day 60 (about 2 months) after transplantation. This specimen's treatment or condition label, per the study, means: allogeneic hematopoietic cell transplantation with graft depleted of TCRalphabeta T cells and CD19 B cells. The transplant recipients were children given TCRalphabeta/CD19-depleted allogeneic hematopoietic cell grafts. The sample is drawn from a study of T-cell reconstitution after alpha-beta-depleted transplantation in children (dated by TCRdb to 2016 to 2018). In terms of the full investigation: T-cell immune reconstitution after TCRalphabeta/CD19-depleted allogeneic hematopoietic cell transplantation in children was quantitatively tracked in the study by means of TCR repertoire profiling. General study outcomes and caveats: Over subsequent months, a decline in hyperexpanded clone frequencies was noted, and after one year, T-cell counts and TCRbeta diversity were mostly ascribed to newly produced T cells. About two months after transplant, the apparently early recovery of alphabetaT-cell counts reportedly depended on just several hundred clones that had expanded rapidly and came from non-depleted graft cells. In some patients, the high TCRbeta diversity seen at day 60 was put down to recipient T cells and intrathymic progenitors that had survived conditioning.

The receptor library was made with PCR. The sequencer listed for this sample is Illumina HiSeq 2500. To normalize quantification of the TCRbeta repertoire, the TCR libraries were built with molecular barcoding that relied on unique molecular identifiers. TCRdb trimmed the raw reads at Q25, called clones with MiXCR and kept productive beta chains. CDR3 protein duplicates are merged, each entry listing the most common genes and DNA. For this sample the table gives roughly 100,000 distinct CDR3 sequences, of which 6% were detected only once. The ten largest make up about 6% of the sample. The CDR3 numbers 12 residues from cysteine through phenylalanine. Of all the DNA, just the CDR3 is kept, 36 bases in frame from base 1. V loses 6 bases of germline sequence and J loses 9 bases, and the interval between the two ends is 14 bases.

The material sequenced was PBMCs, mostly from graft donor cells, taken 60 days after TCRalphabeta/CD19-depleted stem cell transplant. This clonotype originated in a female patient aged 2 to 10 who had a stem cell transplant for Fanconi anemia, so the T cells may come from the graft donor. Recombination connected TRBV12-3 or TRBV12-4 to TRBJ1-2, and possibly TRBD1, on 6 matching bases. The CDR3 protein sequence reads: CASSFTGTSYTF. The DNA sequence is as follows: TGTGCCAGCAGCTTTACCGGGACAAGCTACACCTTC.